The rows below give T cell receptor beta chains drawn from one sample of a study of blood T cell repertoires in COVID-19. This table comes from immunoSEQ multiplex PCR, and its TCRdb copy is limited to in-frame clones, with some not included. The sample contains about 280,000 clones, 85% of which appear only once. Sample: PBMCs or T cells enriched from blood (not recorded which). These TCRs come from a woman aged 45-60 years who had recovered from COVID-19. The CDR3 runs from the conserved cysteine through the conserved F or W. The D gene is left open where the match is weak. Where a row states a size, it is once, few, many or the class of an expanded clone; other rows omit it.

clone_size	v_call	cdr3_length	j_call	d_call	cdr3_nt	cdr3_aa
NA	TRBV30	16	TRBJ2-1	NA	TGTGCCTGGAGTGGGATACAGGGTTCACCCTACAATGAGCAGTTCTTC	CAWSGIQGSPYNEQFF
NA	TRBV9	15	TRBJ2-3	TRBD2	TGTGCCCGCACCGGCGGGGGGGGGTACACAGATACGCAGTATTTT	CARTGGGGYTDTQYF
NA	TRBV3-1/TRBV3-2	14	TRBJ1-6	TRBD1	TGTGCCAGCTCCAGGGGGTATTATAATTCACCCCTCCACTTT	CASSRGYYNSPLHF
NA	TRBV5-6	14	TRBJ1-3	TRBD1	TGTGCCAGCAGCCGGACAGGGGCTGGAAACACCATATATTTT	CASSRTGAGNTIYF
NA	TRBV30	14	TRBJ1-3	TRBD1	TGTGCCTGGACCGAACAGGGGCCTGGAAACACCATATATTTT	CAWTEQGPGNTIYF
few	TRBV7-2	17	TRBJ2-3	TRBD2	TGTGCCAGCAGCTTAGAAGCGGGAGGGCCGCCCTTAGATACGCAGTATTTT	CASSLEAGGPPLDTQYF
NA	TRBV6-4	16	TRBJ1-5	NA	TGTGCCAGCAGTGATTGGATTACGGGGGGTAGTCAGCCCCAGCATTTT	CASSDWITGGSQPQHF
NA	TRBV7-8	15	TRBJ1-2	TRBD1	TGTGCCAGCAGCGCCCGGGACAGGGGCCTCTATGGCTACACCTTC	CASSARDRGLYGYTF
NA	TRBV19	15	TRBJ2-7	TRBD2	TGTGCCAGTAGGGGGGGGAGGGCCAGCTCCTACGAGCAGTACTTC	CASRGGRASSYEQYF
NA	TRBV7-9	16	TRBJ2-3	NA	TGTGCCAGCAGCTTCAGGGTGGGGGCATTTGGAGATACGCAGTATTTT	CASSFRVGAFGDTQYF
NA	TRBV30	13	TRBJ1-4	NA	TGTGCCTCCCGCGTAACCGCGTTCGAAAAACTGTTTTTT	CASRVTAFEKLFF
NA	TRBV30	12	TRBJ2-7	NA	TGTGCCTGGAACCGGGGGGCATACGAGCAGTACTTC	CAWNRGAYEQYF
NA	TRBV9	14	TRBJ2-5	TRBD2	TGTGCCAGCGAGTTAGCGGGGGCCAAAGAGACCCAGTACTTC	CASELAGAKETQYF
NA	TRBV7-6	15	TRBJ2-7	NA	TGTGCCAGCAGTCCTTCCCCTAGCGCAACCTACGAGCAGTACTTC	CASSPSPSATYEQYF
NA	TRBV9	14	TRBJ2-2	NA	TGTGCCAGCAGCCCACCTCTAGCGACCGGGGAGCTGTTTTTT	CASSPPLATGELFF
NA	TRBV7-2	14	TRBJ2-5	TRBD2	TGTGCCAGCAGCACCGGGACTAGGAGGGAGACCCAGTACTTC	CASSTGTRRETQYF
once	TRBV6-5	14	TRBJ2-1	NA	TGTGCCAGCAGTCGGTCCATCTCCTACAATGAGCAGTTCTTC	CASSRSISYNEQFF
NA	TRBV4-1	12	TRBJ1-5	NA	TGCGCCAGCAGCCCAGGTGTCGGGCCCCAGCATTTT	CASSPGVGPQHF
NA	TRBV11-2	14	TRBJ1-6	TRBD1	TGTGCCAGCAGCTCAATCACAGGGGCAGGGGCCCTCCACTTT	CASSSITGAGALHF
NA	TRBV18	13	TRBJ2-5	NA	TGTGCCAGCTCACCAGTACAGCAAGAGACCCAGTACTTC	CASSPVQQETQYF